What follows are 18 T cell receptor beta chains derived from one specimen sequenced in a study of regulatory T cells in long-lasting Graves disease. Documented time point: newly diagnosed GD, antithyroid drugs for less than 3 months. With RNA extracted from PBMCs as input, the TCR library was made. iRepertoire HTBI primers and Arm-PCR of CDR3 regions built TCR beta libraries. TCRdb recomputed calls from the multiplex PCR reads with MiXCR, one row per CDR3 protein. The sample consists of some 350,000 distinct CDR3 sequences, around 16% of them appearing once. This sample also belongs to another study, concerning T cells in Graves' hyperthyroidism and ophthalmopathy.

The specimen comprised peripheral blood mononuclear cells (PBMCs), sampled at new diagnosis, from a patient treated with antithyroid drugs. The receptors shown here come from a woman aged 18-29 years with Graves disease.

This clonotype was found many times. This sequence joins TRBV7-9 and TRBJ2-5, with D perhaps TRBD2 (5 bases). Per germline, CDR1 SEHNR and CDR2 FQNEAQ (reference sequence). The CDR3 spans 15 residues. The V gene lost 3 bases and the J gene lost 4 bases, with 15 bases spanning the gap. The CDR3 DNA is TGTGCCAGCAGCTTTAGGGCTGTTCGGGGAGAGACCCAGTACTTC. Its protein product is CASSFRAVRGETQYF.

Regarding this clonotype: A much larger clone differs from this one at a single base, so this may be a read error. This sequence joins TRBV18 and TRBJ2-7; D call uncertain. Germline V gene sequence: CDR1 KGHSH, CDR2 LQKENI. V lost 8 bases to trimming and J lost 0 bases, with 14 bases between them. The CDR3 consists of 14 residues. CDR3 residues: CASTPNPLSYEQYF. The CDR3 DNA sequence: TGTGCCAGCACTCCCAATCCTCTCTCCTACGAGCAGTACTTC.

The rearrangement joins TRBV18 to TRBJ2-1, with 10 bases aligning to TRBD2. V lost 3 bases to trimming and J lost 15 bases; unmatched junction nucleotides: 11. This CDR3 contains 14 residues. Germline CDR1 reads KGHSH; CDR2 reads LQKENI. For the CDR3, the DNA is TGTGCCAGCTCACCCCCGGGACTAGCGCTAATTCGGTTCTTC. Its protein is CASSPPGLALIRFF.

This clonotype was seen ten or more times. V and J are TRBV6-1 and TRBJ1-1, with D possibly being TRBD1 (6 bases). The CDR3 length is 12 residues. The germline V gene encodes CDR1 MNHNS and CDR2 SASEGT. V lost 6 bases, J lost 4 bases, and 9 bases lay in between. CDR3 loop: CASRTGSTEAFF. The CDR3 DNA follows: TGTGCCAGCAGAACAGGGTCCACTGAAGCTTTCTTT.

At least ten counts were recorded for this clonotype. The chain is built from TRBV5-1 and TRBJ1-1; D not resolved. The CDR3 consists of 15 residues. The germline V gene has CDR1 SGHRS and CDR2 YFSETQ. The V end lost 0 bases, the J end lost 3 bases, and 12 bases lay between the germline ends. The CDR3 DNA reads TGCGCCAGCAGCTTGGGGGGAATTCGGGACACTGAAGCTTTCTTT. It is translated as CASSLGGIRDTEAFF.

Notes on this clonotype: A read error may account for a junction end that differs from germline. The chain uses TRBV7-7 and TRBJ2-3; either TRBD1 or TRBD2 may fit D (5 bases each). Germline V lookup: CDR1 SSHAT, CDR2 FNYEAQ (reference sequence). The CDR3 extends over 16 amino acids. The CDR3 here is CASSPGPGGYTDTQYF. The CDR3 nucleotides are TGTGCTAGCAGCCCCGGCCCTGGGGGATACACAGATACGCAGTATTTT.

The chain couples TRBV6-2 or TRBV6-3 to TRBJ1-3; the D is unclear. V gave up 1 base and J gave up 2 bases, with 3 bases separating them. The CDR3 consists of 13 residues. CDR1 and CDR2 (germline): MNHEY, SVGEGT. DNA of the CDR3: TGTGCCAGCAGTTACTTCCCTGGAAACACCATATATTTT. The encoded protein is CASSYFPGNTIYF.

This chain links TRBV5-4 with TRBJ1-6; unclear D gene. The CDR3 runs 14 residues. The germline gives CDR1 SGHNT, CDR2 YYREEE (reference sequence). V was shortened by 6 bases and J by 7 bases, with 14 bases between the two germline ends. The DNA for the CDR3 is TGTGCCAGCATGAGCCCGGGCCCAAATTCACCCCTCCACTTT. As protein: CASMSPGPNSPLHF.

This clonotype was seen many times. V usage is TRBV6-5 and J usage is TRBJ2-7; 8 positions match TRBD1. The CDR3 sequence is 12 residues long. J was trimmed by 11 bases and V by 4 bases; bases with no gene match: 7. CDR1 and CDR2 (germline): MNHEY, SVGAGI. This CDR3 reads CASSSPGQEKYF. CDR3 coding DNA: TGTGCCAGCAGTTCCCCGGGACAGGAAAAGTACTTC.

This sequence joins TRBV5-1 and TRBJ1-3; D uncertain. Germline CDR1 SGHRS, CDR2 YFSETQ. V lost 5 bases and J lost 4, with 16 bases in between. There are 15 residues in the CDR3. For the CDR3, the DNA is TGCGCCAGCAGTTGGAACAGCCCAGCGGGAAACACCATATATTTT. As protein: CASSWNSPAGNTIYF.

This clonotype was seen many times. This sequence joins TRBV7-2 and TRBJ2-3; TRBD2 matches 11 bases. With V trimmed by 3 bases and J by 5 bases, 7 bases remained unmatched. CDR1 and CDR2 (germline): SGHTA, FQGNSA. This CDR3 is built from 16 residues. In nucleotides, the CDR3 is TGTGCCAGCAGCTTCCTCTCGACTAGCGGGAAAGATACGCAGTATTTT. Translating it yields CASSFLSTSGKDTQYF. The variable domain in full, completed from reference TRBV7-2 and TRBJ2-3, reads GAGVSQSPSNKVTEKGKDVELRCDPISGHTALYWYRQSLGQGLEFLIYFQGNSAPDKSGLPSDRFSAERTGGSVSTLTIQRTQQEDSAVYLCASSFLSTSGKDTQYFGPGTRLTVL.

This clonotype has ten or more counts. The chain recombines TRBV2 with TRBJ1-5; D is undetermined. Trimming shortened V by 1 base and J by 1 base, and 5 bases separated the two germline ends. In germline, CDR1 is SNHLY, CDR2 FYNNEI. There are 14 residues in the CDR3. The CDR3 is CASSEGRSNQPQHF. The CDR3 DNA sequence: TGTGCCAGCAGTGAAGGTCGCAGCAATCAGCCCCAGCATTTT.

CDR3 in amino acids: CATGGLDRPNSPLHF. In nucleotides, the CDR3 is TGTGCCACGGGGGGACTGGACCGACCCAATTCACCCCTCCACTTT. This sequence joins TRBV6-1 and TRBJ1-6; perhaps TRBD1 as D (5 bases). The CDR3 consists of 15 residues. Germline CDR1 MNHNS, CDR2 SASEGT. Trimming left V 10 bases short and J 7 bases short, with 20 bases between.

The chain is built from TRBV9 and TRBJ2-2; D not resolved. The CDR3 is made up of 14 amino acids. Trimming left V 3 bases short and J 8 bases short, with 14 bases between. Germline loops: CDR1 SGDLS, CDR2 YYNGEE. CDR3 loop: CASSEETVVGELFF. As DNA, the CDR3 is TGTGCCAGCAGCGAGGAGACGGTGGTAGGGGAGCTGTTTTTT.

This chain links TRBV6-1 with TRBJ2-3; 13 bases agree with TRBD2. V was pared by 6 bases and J by 3 bases, with 3 bases of the junction left unmatched. Germline V gives CDR1 MNHNS, CDR2 SASEGT. The CDR3 is 15 residues long. DNA of the CDR3: TGTGCCAGCAGACTAGCGGGGGGGCGGACAGATACGCAGTATTTT. It codes for CASRLAGGRTDTQYF.

CDR3 in amino acids: CSARGAQTPYNEQFF. CDR3 DNA sequence: TGCAGTGCTAGGGGCGCCCAGACCCCCTACAATGAGCAGTTCTTC. V gene TRBV20-1 combines with J gene TRBJ2-1; D unclear. The CDR3 contains 15 residues. Trimming took off 3 bases at V and 2 bases at J, with 14 bases between the two ends. CDR1 and CDR2 from the germline V gene are DFQATT and SNEGSKA (reference sequence).

This sequence joins TRBV24-1 and TRBJ2-5; D ambiguous. In germline, CDR1 is KGHDR, CDR2 SFDVKD. CDR3 length: 13 amino acids. V shed 5 bases and J shed 0 bases, with 6 bases lying between them. The CDR3 sequence: CATSVPNQETQYF. The CDR3 DNA follows: TGTGCCACCAGTGTCCCTAACCAAGAGACCCAGTACTTC.

This clonotype was observed many times. The chain has TRBV10-3 and TRBJ1-2, with TRBD1 matching over 7 bases. Germline CDR1 reads ENHRY; CDR2 reads SYGVKD. The CDR3 length is 13 residues. The trim removed 10 bases at V and 0 bases at J, leaving 5 bases unmatched. CDR3 loop: CASGTAANYGYTF. The CDR3 DNA follows: TGTGCCAGTGGGACAGCAGCTAACTATGGCTACACCTTC.